A single sample gave rise to the 7 T cell receptor beta chains below, sequenced in a study of blood T cells in healthy people across ages. Next came a second PCR, run for about 6 to 12 cycles, which used a sample-barcoded 5' primer along with a J-beta primer mix. TCRdb re-analysed the 5' RACE reads in MiXCR, keeping a single row per CDR3 protein. The table includes 1.5 million to 2 million distinct CDR3 sequences, 40% to 55% detected once. The specimen sequenced was blood. All receptors derive from a woman between 40 and 55 years old in good health.

The chain recombines TRBV7-2 with TRBJ2-1; D might be TRBD1 (5 bases). CDR1 and CDR2 from the germline V gene are SGHTA and FQGNSA. The CDR3 consists of 12 residues. Between the trimmed V and J ends, which lost 8 bases and 10 bases, there was a span of 15 bases. The CDR3 region has the DNA TGTGCCAGCGAAGACAGACCCTACGAGCAGTTCTTC. Translation: CASEDRPYEQFF. The full variable domain, completed using reference TRBV7-2 and TRBJ2-1, is GAGVSQSPSNKVTEKGKDVELRCDPISGHTALYWYRQSLGQGLEFLIYFQGNSAPDKSGLPSDRFSAERTGGSVSTLTIQRTQQEDSAVYLCASEDRPYEQFFGPGTRLTVL.

This clonotype was seen just once. The rearrangement uses TRBV29-1 and TRBJ1-2; TRBD1 matches 7 bases. CDR3 length: 15 residues. CDR1 is SQVTM and CDR2 is ANQGSEA in the germline V gene. With 0 bases clipped from V and 7 bases from J, the junction kept 11 bases outside the gene matches. CDR3 region: CSVEDSGGRSGGYTF. CDR3 nucleotides: TGCAGCGTTGAAGATTCAGGGGGGAGGTCGGGTGGCTACACCTTC. The whole variable domain, filled in from reference TRBV29-1 and TRBJ1-2, reads SAVISQKPSRDICQRGTSLTIQCQVDSQVTMMFWYRQQPGQSLTLIATANQGSEATYESGFVIDKFPISRPNLTFSTLTVSNMSPEDSSIYLCSVEDSGGRSGGYTFGSGTRLTVV.

J is TRBJ1-4 and V is TRBV20-1; 11 bases fit TRBD1. Germline loops: CDR1 DFQATT, CDR2 SNEGSKA (reference sequence). Trimming removed 8 bases from V and 0 bases from J; junction bases left unmatched: 11. The CDR3 totals 17 residues. The CDR3 DNA reads as TGCAGTTGGCAGAATCGGGACAGGGGGGCAACTAATGAAAAACTGTTTTTT. Translated: CSWQNRDRGATNEKLFF.

This clonotype turned up a few times. This chain's CDR3 is CASSSRTESSYEQYF. The CDR3 coding sequence is TGTGCCAGCAGTTCAAGGACCGAGAGCTCCTACGAGCAGTACTTC. The J gene is TRBJ2-7, the V gene TRBV28; no definite D call. CDR1 MDHEN and CDR2 SYDVKM come from the germline V gene. The CDR3 runs to 15 residues. V lost 4 bases to trimming and J lost 0 bases, with 13 bases between them.

A few counts support this clonotype. The chain links TRBV7-9 to TRBJ2-1, with 14 bases that match TRBD2. This CDR3 comprises 19 residues. Germline V gene data show CDR1 as SEHNR and CDR2 as FQNEAQ (reference sequence). Trimming removed 6 bases from V and 0 bases from J; junction bases left unmatched: 10. The CDR3 protein is CASSQGTSGGSSSYNEQFF. DNA for the CDR3: TGTGCCAGCAGTCAAGGGACTAGCGGGGGATCGAGCTCCTACAATGAGCAGTTCTTC.

The chain uses TRBV14 and TRBJ1-4; a weak D match, TRBD1 (5 bases). The CDR3 contains 13 residues. Per the germline V gene, CDR1 is SGHDN and CDR2 is FVKESK. Trimming cost V 4 bases and J 8 bases, with 11 bases left between them. Here the CDR3 reads CASSRGHGEKLFF. The CDR3 DNA is TGTGCCAGCAGCCGTGGACATGGCGAAAAACTGTTTTTT.

This clonotype was recorded only once. The chain carries TRBV24-1 and TRBJ1-5, with 10 bases aligning to TRBD1. This CDR3 has 16 amino acids. V shed 3 bases, J shed 3 bases, and the junction held 4 bases outside the gene matches. Per germline, CDR1 KGHDR and CDR2 SFDVKD. The CDR3 coding sequence is TGTGCCACCAGTGATCAGGACAGGGGGATCAATCAGCCCCAGCATTTT. Amino acids: CATSDQDRGINQPQHF.